This TCR beta chain was identified during a study of neurological immune-mediated disorders. One entry per CDR3 protein, called by TCRdb with MiXCR from the 5' RACE reads. The sample contains around 37,000 distinct CDR3 sequences, less than 15% of which appear only once. In germline, CDR1 is SGHKS, CDR2 YYEKEE (reference sequence). The CDR3 is made up of 14 amino acids. The germline V and J ends were trimmed by 0 bases and 3 bases, with 7 bases remaining between them. The sample holds many counts of this clonotype. The origin of this receptor is a woman in her 50s with HTLV-1-associated myelopathy (HAM/TSP). This chain links TRBV5-5 with TRBJ1-5, with unresolved D. The sample taken for sequencing was PBMCs. The CDR3 DNA follows: TGTGCCAGCAGCTTGGCGGGCCCCAATCAGCCCCAGCATTTT. Its translation is CASSLAGPNQPQHF.